The 2 T cell receptor beta chains in this list originate from one sample, sequenced in a study of cytotoxic CD8 clonotypes in ibrutinib-treated CLL. Using immunoSEQ multiplex PCR, the repertoire was profiled, and TCRdb retains in-frame clones only, with some absent. Altogether about 140,000 clones are present, 70% to 85% being singletons, with the ten largest covering 25% to 30%. The sequencing used PBMCs, collected after 12 months of ibrutinib treatment. These receptor sequences come from a human donor with chronic lymphocytic leukemia.

This sequence joins TRBV7-2 and TRBJ2-6, with a tentative D call TRBD1 (6 bases). Germline loops: CDR1 SGHTA, CDR2 FQGNSA. This CDR3 has 15 amino acids. Trimming cost V 5 bases and J 4 bases, with 12 bases left between them. CDR3 DNA sequence: TGTGCCAGCAGCCCCTGGGGGCGAGGGGCCAACGTCCTGACTTTC. This encodes CASSPWGRGANVLTF.

This chain links TRBV28 with TRBJ2-7; 8 bases map to TRBD2. With 7 bases clipped from V and 12 bases from J, the junction kept 14 bases outside the gene matches. CDR3 length equals 13 residues. Germline CDR1 and CDR2: MDHEN and SYDVKM. The CDR3 DNA is TGTGCCAGCACCAAGACTAGCGCGGATACTCCGTACTTC. Protein product: CASTKTSADTPYF.